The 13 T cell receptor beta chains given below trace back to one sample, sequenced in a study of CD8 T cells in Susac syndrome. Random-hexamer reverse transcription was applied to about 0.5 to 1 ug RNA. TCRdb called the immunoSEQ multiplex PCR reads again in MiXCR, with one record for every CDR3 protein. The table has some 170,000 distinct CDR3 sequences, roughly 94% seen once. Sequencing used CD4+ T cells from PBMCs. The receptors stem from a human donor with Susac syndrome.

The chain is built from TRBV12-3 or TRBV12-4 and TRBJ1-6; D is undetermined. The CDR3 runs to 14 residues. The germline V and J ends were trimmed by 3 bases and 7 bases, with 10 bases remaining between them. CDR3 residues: CASSFMVGNSPLHF. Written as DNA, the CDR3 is TGTGCCAGCAGTTTTATGGTCGGAAATTCACCCCTCCACTTT.

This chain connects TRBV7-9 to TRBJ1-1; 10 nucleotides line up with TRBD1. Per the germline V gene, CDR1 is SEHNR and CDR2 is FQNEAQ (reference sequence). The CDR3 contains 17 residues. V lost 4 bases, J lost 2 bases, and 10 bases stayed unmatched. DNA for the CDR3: TGTGCCAGCAGCTCACGACCGGGACAGGGGCCAAACACTGAAGCTTTCTTT. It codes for CASSSRPGQGPNTEAFF.

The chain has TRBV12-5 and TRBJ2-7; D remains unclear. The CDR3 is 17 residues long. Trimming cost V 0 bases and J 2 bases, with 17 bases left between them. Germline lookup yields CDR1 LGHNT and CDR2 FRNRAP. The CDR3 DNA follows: TGTGCTAGTGGTTTGGTACTCGGGCACACCGGCCCCTACGAGCAGTACTTC. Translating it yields CASGLVLGHTGPYEQYF.

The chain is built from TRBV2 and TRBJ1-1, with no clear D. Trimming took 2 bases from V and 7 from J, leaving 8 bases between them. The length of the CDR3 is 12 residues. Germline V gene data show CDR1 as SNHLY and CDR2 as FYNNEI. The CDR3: CASSESSREAFF. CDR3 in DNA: TGTGCCAGCAGTGAAAGTAGCCGTGAAGCTTTCTTT.

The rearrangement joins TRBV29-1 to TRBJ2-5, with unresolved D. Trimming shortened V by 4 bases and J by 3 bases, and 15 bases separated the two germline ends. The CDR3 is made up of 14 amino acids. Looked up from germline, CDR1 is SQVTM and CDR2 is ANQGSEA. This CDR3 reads CSVARPLFEETQYF. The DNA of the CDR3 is TGCAGCGTTGCGCGACCTTTATTCGAAGAGACCCAGTACTTC.

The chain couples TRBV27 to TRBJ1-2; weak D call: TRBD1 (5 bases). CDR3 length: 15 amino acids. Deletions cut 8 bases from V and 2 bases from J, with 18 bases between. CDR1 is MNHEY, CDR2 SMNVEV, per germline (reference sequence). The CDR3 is CASGWGVLRNYGYTF. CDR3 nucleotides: TGTGCCAGCGGATGGGGGGTCCTCAGGAACTATGGCTACACCTTC.

CDR3 bases: TGCAGTGCTAGTACCGCCTGGGATACCAGGAGCTCCTACGAGCAGTACTTC. Amino acids: CSASTAWDTRSSYEQYF. The V and J genes are TRBV20-1 and TRBJ2-7; no reliable D call. Germline V gene lookup returns CDR1 DFQATT and CDR2 SNEGSKA (reference sequence). The CDR3 has 17 residues. The germline V and J ends were trimmed by 3 bases and 0 bases, with 21 bases remaining between them.

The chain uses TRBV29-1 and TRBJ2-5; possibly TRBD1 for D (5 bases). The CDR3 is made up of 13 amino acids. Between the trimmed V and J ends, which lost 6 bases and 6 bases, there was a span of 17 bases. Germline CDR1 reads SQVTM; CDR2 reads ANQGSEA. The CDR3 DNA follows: TGCAGCGTCGCTCCACGACAGAAACAGACCCAGTACTTC. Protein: CSVAPRQKQTQYF.

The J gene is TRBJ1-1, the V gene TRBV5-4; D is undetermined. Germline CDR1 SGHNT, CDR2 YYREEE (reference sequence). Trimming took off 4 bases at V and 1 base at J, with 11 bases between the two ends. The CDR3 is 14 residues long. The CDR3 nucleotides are TGTGCCAGCAGCCTAGGGTCAAGGAACACTGAAGCTTTCTTT. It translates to CASSLGSRNTEAFF.

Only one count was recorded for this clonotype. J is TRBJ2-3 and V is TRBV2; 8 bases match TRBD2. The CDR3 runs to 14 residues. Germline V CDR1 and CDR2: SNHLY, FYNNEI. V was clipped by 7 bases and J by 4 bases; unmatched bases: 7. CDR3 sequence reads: CASKAAGGSDTQYF. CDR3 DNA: TGTGCCAGCAAGGCGGCGGGAGGATCAGATACGCAGTATTTT. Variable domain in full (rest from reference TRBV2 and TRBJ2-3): EPEVTQTPSHQVTQMGQEVILRCVPISNHLYFYWYRQILGQKVEFLVSFYNNEISEKSEIFDDQFSVERPDGSNFTLKIRSTKLEDSAMYFCASKAAGGSDTQYFGPGTRLTVL.

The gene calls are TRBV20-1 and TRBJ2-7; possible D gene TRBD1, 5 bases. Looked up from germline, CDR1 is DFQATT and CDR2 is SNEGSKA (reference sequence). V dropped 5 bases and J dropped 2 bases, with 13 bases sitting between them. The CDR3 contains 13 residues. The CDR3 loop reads CSAVQGSAYEQYF. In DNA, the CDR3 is TGCAGTGCTGTCCAGGGTTCCGCCTACGAGCAGTACTTC.

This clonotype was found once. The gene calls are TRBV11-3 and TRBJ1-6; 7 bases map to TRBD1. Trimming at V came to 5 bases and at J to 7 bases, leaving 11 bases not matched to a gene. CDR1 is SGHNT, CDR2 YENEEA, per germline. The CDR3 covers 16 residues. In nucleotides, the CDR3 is TGTGCCAGCAGCCCTTCCCGGACAGGACTCAATTCACCCCTCCACTTT. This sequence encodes CASSPSRTGLNSPLHF.

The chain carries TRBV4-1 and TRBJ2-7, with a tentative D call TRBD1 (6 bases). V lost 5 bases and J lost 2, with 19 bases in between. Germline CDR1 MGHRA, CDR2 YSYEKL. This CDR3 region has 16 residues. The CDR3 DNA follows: TGCGCCAGCAGCACCCTCAACAGGGCCGGGGCCTACGAGCAGTACTTC. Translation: CASSTLNRAGAYEQYF.